This TCR beta chain comes out of a study of T cells in Graves' hyperthyroidism and ophthalmopathy (dated by TCRdb to between 2018 and 2020). Notes on the research overall: To identify TCR V-J signatures that set the groups apart, the researchers used a discovery cohort of more than 95 patients, made up of some 41 with Graves' ophthalmopathy and some 56 with stable Graves' hyperthyroidism. Prospective prediction of ophthalmopathy was tested in an independent validation cohort of fewer than 20 hyperthyroidism patients and 15 to 17 patients who later progressed to ophthalmopathy. The roughly 100 discovery patients were randomly split 7:3 into training and test sets. The study also compared thyroid tissue and blood T-cell repertoires from 6 or 7 Graves' hyperthyroidism patients. Following sampling, methimazole starting at 30 mg daily was given to hyperthyroidism patients, and high-dose intravenous methylprednisolone was given to ophthalmopathy patients. TCR Vbeta CDR3 sequencing of 135 peripheral blood samples (under 45 ophthalmopathy, 75 hyperthyroidism and some 17 progressor patients) is reported in the paper.

Any patient with an uncontrolled infection, another autoimmune disease, pregnancy or lactation was excluded. Clinical symptoms, serum thyroxine and TRAb, thyroid ultrasound, and orbital computed tomography formed the basis for the diagnoses. Total RNA was extracted using Trizol reagent, and RNA quality was assessed on an Agilent 2100 Bioanalyzer. This clonotype was seen at least ten times. Its binding antigen is unknown. Qualities for individual bases were not recorded, and no much larger clone is one base off. TCR beta CDR3 regions were amplified from RNA transcripts. A first-round RT-PCR of the TCR CDR3 used the HTBI primer set with the Qiagen OneStep RT-PCR kit. The libraries were constructed in a second round of multiplex PCR and then size-selected and purified. Sequencing of the libraries was done on an Illumina HiSeq2000 using paired-end 100 bp reads. Per the original workflow: SOAPnuke was used to process the raw data, with reads discarded if the reads contained adapters or uncalled bases, had a mean Phred below 15, or lacked an exact constant-primer or identifier match. COPE v1.2.5 was used to merge the high-quality paired reads, and each unique nucleotide sequence was defined as a clonotype. Clonotypes were aligned to IMGT TRBV, TRBD and TRBJ reference segments using MiTCR v1.1. Analysis was restricted to V-J combinations with a frequency above 0.0001, which covered 99.2% of repertoires. The TCS score was defined as the ratio of F50 (clonal expansion) to E x V (chaos), calculated using BLOSUM62-based TCRdist between CDR3 peptides within each V-J. Welch's t-statistics and random forest reduced roughly 530 V-J features to about 12, which were used in a naive Bayes classifier (R e1071). The similarity between thyroid and blood repertoires was quantified using the Morisita-Horn index. TCRdb reprocessing: public reads trimmed at Q25 with fastp, clones called with MiXCR, in-frame beta chains kept. For every CDR3 protein sequence, its rows merge into one entry that carries the most common genes and DNA. These V and J calls originate from TCRdb's pipeline instead of the authors' own analysis. This sample has more than 500,000 distinct CDR3 sequences in its table, and around 46% of those were observed once. 15% to 20% of the sample is taken by the ten largest.

General findings and caveats noted by the study authors: In validation, the model predicted progression to ophthalmopathy a median of 6.5 months before onset, with about 70% sensitivity and roughly 72% specificity. Most expanded thyroid clonotypes (frequency above 0.001) were also detected in blood, a finding suggesting that blood repertoires may reflect thyroid immune responses. A 13 V-J signature model separated ophthalmopathy from stable hyperthyroidism, with around 88% sensitivity and around 84% specificity in cross-validation and 80%/75% in testing. No statistical method was used to fix the sample size in advance, and group allocation was not hidden from the investigators.

The V end loses 2 bases and the J end loses 2 bases, and a stretch of 13 bases separates them. The CDR3 has 16 amino acids, counting the end cysteine and phenylalanine. The only DNA kept is the CDR3, 48 bases in frame from the first base. According to the germline V gene (reference sequence), CDR1 reads SEHNR and CDR2 reads FQNEAQ. This TCR derives from an adult woman with Graves' disease, either hyperthyroidism or ophthalmopathy (not recorded which). Sequences were obtained from peripheral blood or thyroid tissue (not recorded which). This chain is built from TRBV7-9 and TRBJ1-3, with no reliable assignment of the D segment. The DNA is TGTGCCAGCAGCTTAAACCCGGCAGCCCCTGGAAACACCATATATTTT. This encodes CASSLNPAAPGNTIYF. With the rest looked up from the reference TRBV7-9 and TRBJ1-3 genes rather than sequenced, the full variable domain is DTGVSQNPRHKITKRGQNVTFRCDPISEHNRLYWYRQTLGQGPEFLTYFQNEAQLEKSRLLSDRFSAERPKGSFSTLEIQRTEQGDSAMYLCASSLNPAAPGNTIYFGEGSWLTVV.